A single T cell receptor (beta chain) is shown here with its context. There are 15 residues in the CDR3. CDR1 and CDR2 from the germline V gene are SNHLY and FYNNEI. TCRdb reworked the 5' RACE reads into one entry per CDR3 protein, no DNA. This sample's table reports roughly 380,000 distinct CDR3 sequences. These data originate in a study of T cells expressing NK-cell markers. Turning to the study itself: All TCR beta repertoires analysed originated from sorted CD3+CD56+NKG2C+, CD3+CD56+NKG2C- and CD3+CD56-NKG2C+ T cells. HCMV serostatus: most of the eight sequenced donors positive, one negative.

The V and J genes are TRBV2 and TRBJ2-3; TCRdb's assignment of TRBD1 cannot be checked, as there is no DNA. This clonotype was obtained from a man aged 18 to 69 in good health. Sequencing input: blood T cells: a sorted CD56 or NKG2C T cell subset, CD4+ or CD8+ T cells, or bulk PBMC T cells (not recorded which). The CDR3 sequence is CASSTGGVFTDTQYF.